The 28 T cell receptor beta chains in this list originate from one sample, sequenced in a study of T cells in Graves' hyperthyroidism and ophthalmopathy. What was amplified from RNA transcripts were TCR beta CDR3 regions. The study used the HTBI primer set for a first-round RT-PCR of the TCR CDR3. TCRdb independently ran MiXCR on the multiplex PCR reads; one entry per CDR3 protein. This table has around 600,000 distinct CDR3 sequences, around 15% appearing once. Sequenced: blood. These receptors all stem from a woman aged 50 to 60 with Graves' ophthalmopathy.

The gene calls are TRBV4-1 and TRBJ2-2, with 8 nucleotides matching TRBD1. The germline V gene has CDR1 MGHRA and CDR2 YSYEKL. V shed 2 bases, J shed 3 bases, and the junction held 5 bases outside the gene matches. This CDR3 has 16 amino acids. For the CDR3, the DNA is TGCGCCAGCAGCCAACCGGGACAGGTGTACACCGGGGAGCTGTTTTTT. It encodes CASSQPGQVYTGELFF.

There are many counts of this clonotype. The CDR3 region is CASSQYDSGIEEAFF. The CDR3 nucleotides are TGCGCCAGCAGCCAGTATGACAGTGGGATCGAAGAAGCTTTCTTT. The chain uses TRBV4-3 and TRBJ1-1, with a weak D call TRBD1 (5 bases). CDR1 and CDR2 from the germline V gene are LGHNA and YSLEER. The CDR3 is made up of 15 amino acids. V lost 3 bases and J lost 8, with 19 bases in between.

Ten or more counts support this clonotype. The rearrangement uses TRBV27 and TRBJ1-2; D unresolved. Per germline, CDR1 MNHEY and CDR2 SMNVEV (reference sequence). Trimming pared 5 bases from V and 7 bases from J, leaving 14 bases between. The CDR3 has 13 amino acids. CDR3 loop: CASSLGPGRGYTF. DNA of the CDR3: TGTGCCAGCAGTCTCGGTCCCGGTCGTGGCTACACCTTC.

This clonotype turned up a few times. CDR3 nucleotide sequence: TGTGCCAGCAGCTTCAAAGGACAGGGGGCAACTAATGAAAAACTGTTTTTT. Protein product: CASSFKGQGATNEKLFF. The chain has TRBV7-3 and TRBJ1-4; 10 positions agree with TRBD1. Looked up from germline, CDR1 is SGHTA and CDR2 is FQGTGA. The length of the CDR3 is 17 residues. Losses at the gene ends were 3 bases for V and 0 bases for J; bases not matched to a gene: 4.

This clonotype was recorded a few times. The chain couples TRBV6-1 to TRBJ1-4; D remains unclear. Between the trimmed V and J ends, which lost 6 bases and 0 bases, there was a span of 8 bases. Germline V lookup: CDR1 MNHNS, CDR2 SASEGT. The CDR3 length is 14 residues. The DNA for the CDR3 is TGTGCCAGCAGCATTAGTGCAACTAATGAAAAACTGTTTTTT. Translated, it gives CASSISATNEKLFF.

Ten or more counts support this clonotype. J is TRBJ2-7 and V is TRBV12-3 or TRBV12-4; maybe TRBD1 (6 bases). This CDR3 region has 14 residues. Trimming took 3 bases from V and 4 from J, leaving 13 bases between them. CDR3: CASSLSGERYEQYF. CDR3 DNA: TGTGCCAGCAGTTTGTCAGGGGAGAGGTACGAGCAGTACTTC.

The chain is built from TRBV30 and TRBJ2-3; TRBD2 matches 8 bases. This CDR3 spans 17 amino acids. Trimming took 0 bases from V and 4 from J; bases not matched to a gene: 12. The germline V gene has CDR1 GTSNPN and CDR2 SVGIG (reference sequence). CDR3 DNA: TGTGCCTGGAGTGTATGGGGGACTAGTGGCAGGGCAGATACGCAGTATTTT. Protein: CAWSVWGTSGRADTQYF.

This clonotype was detected many times. This chain uses TRBV5-1 with TRBJ2-1; D unresolved. V lost 3 bases and J 0 bases, leaving 10 bases between the germline ends. Germline V CDR1 and CDR2: SGHRS, YFSETQ. CDR3 length: 15 amino acids. The CDR3, as DNA: TGCGCCAGCAGCTCGTACACTAACTCCTACAATGAGCAGTTCTTC. Translating gives CASSSYTNSYNEQFF.

In its sample, this clonotype was seen a few times. The J gene is TRBJ2-2, the V gene TRBV9, with 9 bases fitting TRBD1. Trimming at V came to 4 bases and at J to 6 bases, leaving 7 bases not matched to a gene. The CDR3 covers 15 residues. The germline V gene has CDR1 SGDLS and CDR2 YYNGEE. The CDR3 nucleotides are TGTGCCAGCAGCACAACAGGGGGCGTGCCCGGGGAGCTGTTTTTT. Its translation: CASSTTGGVPGELFF. Full variable domain (missing parts from reference TRBV9 and TRBJ2-2): DSGVTQTPKHLITATGQRVTLRCSPRSGDLSVYWYQQSLDQGLQFLIQYYNGEERAKGNILERFSAQQFPDLHSELNLSSLELGDSALYFCASSTTGGVPGELFFGEGSRLTVL.

This clonotype was observed many times. V and J are TRBV7-2 and TRBJ2-7; 8 bases are a match to TRBD1. Germline V gene lookup returns CDR1 SGHTA and CDR2 FQGNSA. The V and J ends lost 2 bases and 4 bases, in that order; junction bases with no gene match: 7. This CDR3 contains 15 residues. CDR3 nucleotides: TGTGCCAGCAGCTTAACCGGGACAGGTTTATACGAGCAGTACTTC. Amino acids: CASSLTGTGLYEQYF.

To note about this clonotype: This clone may be a read error of a much larger clone one base away. The chain joins TRBV27 to TRBJ1-1; D unclear. CDR3 length equals 12 residues. V was trimmed by 5 bases and J by 2 bases, leaving 6 bases between them. Germline V lookup: CDR1 MNHEY, CDR2 SMNVEV (reference sequence). CDR3 region: CASSESNTEAFF. CDR3 DNA: TGTGCCAGCAGTGAATCAAACACTGAAGCTTTCTTT.

This chain links TRBV7-2 with TRBJ2-7; possible D gene TRBD1, 6 bases. Germline V gene sequence: CDR1 SGHTA, CDR2 FQGNSA. The CDR3 spans 19 residues. V was cut by 2 bases and J by 2 bases, with 25 bases left in between. The CDR3, as DNA: TGTGCCAGCAGCTTAAACTTATCTCCGGGGACACCCTTAACCTACGAGCAGTACTTC. The encoded protein is CASSLNLSPGTPLTYEQYF. The full variable domain, rest sourced from reference TRBV7-2 and TRBJ2-7, is GAGVSQSPSNKVTEKGKDVELRCDPISGHTALYWYRQSLGQGLEFLIYFQGNSAPDKSGLPSDRFSAERTGGSVSTLTIQRTQQEDSAVYLCASSLNLSPGTPLTYEQYFGPGTRLTVT.

Many counts were recorded for this clonotype. The chain is built from TRBV5-5 and TRBJ1-2; tentative D call: TRBD1 (6 bases). The CDR3 totals 13 residues. V was trimmed by 1 base and J by 8 bases, leaving 12 bases between them. Germline CDR1 is SGHKS and CDR2 is YYEKEE (reference sequence). The DNA for the CDR3 is TGTGCCAGCAGCTTGAAGGGGGGATCGGGCTACACCTTC. Protein product: CASSLKGGSGYTF.

This clonotype has at least ten counts. The chain carries TRBV28 and TRBJ2-1; D might be TRBD1 (6 bases). The V gene's germline CDR1 is MDHEN and CDR2 SYDVKM. CDR3 length equals 12 residues. The V end was cut by 8 bases, the J end by 3 bases, with 8 bases between. The CDR3 sequence: CASATGYNEQFF. CDR3 bases: TGTGCCAGCGCGACAGGCTACAATGAGCAGTTCTTC.

There are many counts of this clonotype. The chain joins TRBV27 to TRBJ1-2, with 9 bases that match TRBD1. The ends lost 5 bases at V and 7 bases at J; junction bases unmatched: 8. Germline V gene lookup returns CDR1 MNHEY and CDR2 SMNVEV (reference sequence). The CDR3 sequence is 14 residues long. The CDR3 loop is CASSPPGTGFGYTF. CDR3 nucleotide sequence: TGTGCCAGCAGTCCCCCCGGGACAGGGTTTGGCTACACCTTC.

A few counts support this clonotype. J is TRBJ2-1 and V is TRBV28; 15 nucleotides agree with TRBD2. Germline CDR1 and CDR2: MDHEN and SYDVKM. The CDR3 is 12 amino acids. V lost 6 bases, J lost 15 bases, and 3 bases stayed unmatched. Here the CDR3 DNA reads TGTGCCAGCAGGGGACTAGCGGGGGGTAGGTTCTTC. Translation gives CASRGLAGGRFF.

The sample holds many counts of this clonotype. The chain combines TRBV11-2 with TRBJ2-5; D unclear. CDR3 length: 13 residues. Germline V gene sequence: CDR1 SGHAT, CDR2 FQNNGV. Trimming pared 7 bases from V and 5 bases from J, leaving 14 bases between. The CDR3 DNA follows: TGTGCCAGCACCTCCAGAGGTGGGGAGACCCAGTACTTC. Amino acids: CASTSRGGETQYF.

The CDR3 DNA reads as TGTGCCATCAGTGAGAACCAGAACCAAGAGACCCAGTACTTC. Its protein is CAISENQNQETQYF. The chain links TRBV10-3 to TRBJ2-5; D is undetermined. V was shortened by 2 bases and J by 0 bases, with 7 bases between the two germline ends. CDR1 and CDR2 from the germline V gene are ENHRY and SYGVKD. CDR3 length: 14 residues.

The J gene is TRBJ2-2, the V gene TRBV27; D tentatively reads TRBD1 or TRBD2 (5 bases each). The CDR3 loop spans 17 amino acids. The germline V and J ends were trimmed by 5 bases and 0 bases, with 16 bases remaining between them. Germline loops: CDR1 MNHEY, CDR2 SMNVEV (reference sequence). The CDR3 sequence: CASSPRDGKPNTGELFF. In nucleotides, the CDR3 is TGTGCCAGCAGTCCCCGGGACGGGAAACCGAACACCGGGGAGCTGTTTTTT.

This clonotype was seen just once. A much larger clone differs by one base, so this may be a read error. Here the CDR3 reads CASSLWLAGKETQYF. The CDR3 DNA reads as TGTGCCAGCAGCTTATGGCTAGCGGGGAAAGAGACCCAGTACTTC. The V and J genes are TRBV7-9 and TRBJ2-5, with TRBD2 identical over 9 bases. V lost 2 bases and J lost 3; bases outside the gene matches: 4. The CDR3 covers 15 residues. From germline, CDR1 is SEHNR and CDR2 FQNEAQ (reference sequence).

This clonotype has more than one count but fewer than ten. The chain couples TRBV20-1 to TRBJ1-1, with D uncertain. V gave up 3 bases and J gave up 5 bases, with 7 bases separating them. From germline, CDR1 is DFQATT and CDR2 SNEGSKA (reference sequence). This CDR3 has 11 residues. CDR3 sequence (DNA): TGCAGTGCTAGGGTTTATACTGAAGCTTTCTTT. Protein sequence: CSARVYTEAFF.

The V gene is TRBV19, the J gene TRBJ2-7; 7 nucleotides agree with TRBD1. Germline CDR1 is LNHDA and CDR2 is SQIVND (reference sequence). V shed 10 bases, J shed 4 bases, and the junction held 10 bases outside the gene matches. The CDR3 is made up of 13 amino acids. The CDR3 protein is CAIAQGQGYEQYF. In DNA form, the CDR3 reads TGTGCCATTGCACAGGGGCAGGGGTACGAGCAGTACTTC.

This rearrangement joins TRBV12-3 or TRBV12-4 to TRBJ2-1; TRBD2 matches at 14 bases. This CDR3 has 16 residues. Trimming at V came to 6 bases and at J to 5 bases, leaving 6 bases not matched to a gene. CDR3 nucleotides: TGTGCCAGCAGCGGGACTAGCGGGAGTTCCCACAATGAGCAGTTCTTC. Protein: CASSGTSGSSHNEQFF.

This clonotype was seen many times. The chain employs TRBV20-1 and TRBJ2-7, with 9 bases lining up with TRBD2. The V and J ends lost 0 bases and 1 base, in that order; junction bases with no gene match: 7. CDR1 and CDR2 (germline): DFQATT, SNEGSKA (reference sequence). This CDR3 comprises 16 residues. This chain's CDR3 is CSARDSGAGGSYEQYF. CDR3 nucleotides: TGCAGTGCTAGAGATAGTGGCGCGGGGGGGTCCTACGAGCAGTACTTC.

The rearrangement joins TRBV5-1 to TRBJ2-5, with D perhaps TRBD1 or TRBD2 (5 bases each). V shed 5 bases and J shed 3 bases, with 11 bases lying between them. The CDR3 covers 13 residues. CDR1 is SGHRS, CDR2 YFSETQ, per germline. The CDR3 coding sequence is TGCGCCAGCAGTCGGGACGTAAAAGAGACCCAGTACTTC. This sequence encodes CASSRDVKETQYF.

The chain combines TRBV6-9 with TRBJ1-4, with TRBD1 identical over 8 bases. V dropped 4 bases and J dropped 6; count of bases not matched to a gene: 7. Germline V lookup: CDR1 MNHGY, CDR2 SVAAGI. The length of the CDR3 is 15 residues. For the CDR3, the DNA is TGTGCCAGCAGTTCTTGGACAGGGCGGCATGAAAAACTGTTTTTT. It yields the protein CASSSWTGRHEKLFF.

This clonotype has at least ten counts. The J gene is TRBJ1-6, the V gene TRBV11-2; D is possibly TRBD1 (5 bases). The V gene's germline CDR1 is SGHAT and CDR2 FQNNGV. Trimming left V 3 bases short and J 3 bases short, with 6 bases between. The CDR3 spans 14 residues. CDR3 DNA sequence: TGTGCCAGCAGCTTGACAGACTATAATTCACCCCTCCACTTT. Translating gives CASSLTDYNSPLHF. Variable domain in full (rest from reference TRBV11-2 and TRBJ1-6): EAGVAQSPRYKIIEKRQSVAFWCNPISGHATLYWYQQILGQGPKLLIQFQNNGVVDDSQLPKDRFSAERLKGVDSTLKIQPAKLEDSAVYLCASSLTDYNSPLHFGNGTRLTVT.

This clonotype was counted many times. The genes are TRBV27 and TRBJ1-5, with TRBD1 matching 10 bases. In germline, CDR1 is MNHEY, CDR2 SMNVEV (reference sequence). CDR3 size: 17 residues. The V segment lost 6 bases and the J segment 1 base; nucleotides outside the gene matches: 9. The DNA of the CDR3 is TGTGCCAGCAGCAGGACAGGGGGGGCAGTGAGCAATCAGCCCCAGCATTTT. It translates to CASSRTGGAVSNQPQHF.